The 18 T cell receptor beta chains below were found in one sample sequenced in a study of beta chain features in type 1 diabetes. Study-wide results and limits: For Type 1 diabetes patients, all four CD4+ subsets carried TCRB CDR3s that were moderately but significantly shorter.

The whole isolated RNA underwent reverse transcription, so sequencing captured expressed TCRB transcripts. TCRdb's table, derived via immunoSEQ multiplex PCR, lists solely in-frame clones and lacks some. The repertoire consists of around 240,000 clones, with around 15% occurring once and the leading ten covering 0.065% to 0.1%. These TCRs' antigens remain unknown. Material for sequencing was naive CD4+ T cells from blood. The origin of the receptors is a man aged 25 to 45 with type 1 diabetes.

This clone was seen a handful of times. The chain is built from TRBV20-1 and TRBJ2-7, with D perhaps TRBD1 or TRBD2 (5 bases each). CDR3 size: 11 residues. Germline CDR1 DFQATT, CDR2 SNEGSKA (reference sequence). V was pared by 3 bases and J by 6 bases, with 9 bases between. CDR3 DNA sequence: TGCAGTGCTAGCCTCGGGACCGAGCAGTACTTC. Translation: CSASLGTEQYF.

The CDR3 DNA reads as TGTGCGAGTTCCGTAGCGGGAAAAGAGACCCAGTACTTC. Amino acids: CASSVAGKETQYF. This chain uses TRBV25-1 with TRBJ2-5; 8 nucleotides agree with TRBD2. The CDR3 has 13 amino acids. Germline-derived CDR1 and CDR2 are MGHDK and SYGVNS.

The chain employs TRBV5-1 and TRBJ1-5; no clear D gene. Trimming pared 0 bases from V and 4 bases from J, leaving 8 bases between. Germline lookup yields CDR1 SGHRS and CDR2 YFSETQ. CDR3 length: 14 amino acids. The CDR3: CASSLAGGNQPQHF. The CDR3 DNA is TGCGCCAGCAGCTTGGCCGGTGGAAATCAGCCCCAGCATTTT.

Only a few counts were recorded for this clone. The chain couples TRBV18 to TRBJ2-7, with D hard to call. V lost 2 bases to trimming and J lost 2 bases, with 7 bases between them. This CDR3 spans 13 amino acids. Germline assignment: CDR1 KGHSH and CDR2 LQKENI. The CDR3 reads CASSPERAYEQYF. The CDR3 region has the DNA TGTGCCAGCTCACCAGAACGGGCCTACGAGCAGTACTTC.

The sample holds a few counts of this clone. The V call is TRBV28, the J call TRBJ2-1; D is uncertain. V was shortened by 5 bases and J by 4 bases, with 6 bases between the two germline ends. The CDR3 loop spans 12 amino acids. Germline V lookup: CDR1 MDHEN, CDR2 SYDVKM. In DNA, the CDR3 is TGTGCCAGCAGTCGGAGATACAATGAGCAGTTCTTC. Translation gives CASSRRYNEQFF.

The gene calls are TRBV6-1 and TRBJ1-2, with D maybe TRBD1 (5 bases). In germline, CDR1 is MNHNS, CDR2 SASEGT. The CDR3 is 15 amino acids. V shed 1 base and J shed 6 bases, with 15 bases lying between them. This CDR3 is CASSEVKPGIHGYTF. The CDR3 bases are TGTGCCAGCAGTGAAGTGAAACCAGGGATACATGGCTACACCTTC.

This rearrangement joins TRBV29-1 to TRBJ2-3; 8 nucleotides align to TRBD1. CDR3 length: 14 residues. Losses at the gene ends were 7 bases for V and 1 base for J; bases not matched to a gene: 7. Germline V gene data show CDR1 as SQVTM and CDR2 as ANQGSEA. The CDR3 nucleotides are TGCAGCGGCCGGACAGGGCGAGGCACAGATACGCAGTATTTT. Its translation is CSGRTGRGTDTQYF.

This chain joins TRBV11-3 and TRBJ2-1; perhaps TRBD1 as D (6 bases). V was pared by 4 bases and J by 7 bases, with 8 bases between. Germline V gene lookup returns CDR1 SGHNT and CDR2 YENEEA. The CDR3 totals 12 residues. CDR3 sequence reads: CASSSTGNEQFF. The CDR3 region has the DNA TGTGCCAGCAGCTCCACAGGGAATGAGCAGTTCTTC.

The V call is TRBV30, the J call TRBJ2-5; TRBD2 agrees at 9 bases. The CDR3 sequence is 15 residues long. Germline V CDR1 and CDR2: GTSNPN, SVGIG (reference sequence). J lost 4 bases, V lost 0 bases, and 6 bases had no gene match. The DNA of the CDR3 is TGTGCCTGGAGTGTACTGGCGGGAGGGGCAGAGACCCAGTACTTC. Its protein is CAWSVLAGGAETQYF.

The rearrangement links TRBV29-1 to TRBJ2-1; 11 nucleotides align to TRBD2. Germline CDR1 reads SQVTM; CDR2 reads ANQGSEA. The J segment lost 7 bases and the V segment lost 7 bases, leaving 6 bases of the junction unmatched. This CDR3 region has 13 residues. The CDR3 spells CSGNRLAGNEQFF. CDR3 bases: TGCAGCGGCAACCGACTAGCGGGAAATGAGCAGTTCTTC.

The J gene is TRBJ2-1, the V gene TRBV6-5, with 14 bases aligning to TRBD2. Per germline, CDR1 MNHEY and CDR2 SVGAGI. This CDR3 has 16 residues. V gave up 2 bases and J gave up 8 bases; unmatched junction bases: 5. DNA for the CDR3: TGTGCCAGCAGTTACGCCGGGACTAGCGGGAGTTATGAGCAGTTCTTC. Encoded protein: CASSYAGTSGSYEQFF.

A few counts support this clone. The J gene is TRBJ2-7, the V gene TRBV7-2; 10 bases map to TRBD2. Trimming cost V 5 bases and J 5 bases; bases outside gene matches: 6. The CDR3 runs 14 residues. The germline CDR1 and CDR2 sequences are SGHTA and FQGNSA. The CDR3 protein is CASSAPSGSDEQYF. In DNA, the CDR3 is TGTGCCAGCAGCGCGCCTAGCGGGAGCGACGAGCAGTACTTC. The full variable domain, its missing parts supplied by reference TRBV7-2 and TRBJ2-7, is GAGVSQSPSNKVTEKGKDVELRCDPISGHTALYWYRQSLGQGLEFLIYFQGNSAPDKSGLPSDRFSAERTGGSVSTLTIQRTQQEDSAVYLCASSAPSGSDEQYFGPGTRLTVT.

Remarks on this clone: At the DNA level, this CDR3 is encoded by other sequences in the same sample as well. The genes are TRBV2 and TRBJ1-2; D unresolved. Looked up from germline, CDR1 is SNHLY and CDR2 is FYNNEI. This CDR3 spans 13 amino acids. V was shortened by 1 base and J by 4 bases, with 7 bases between the two germline ends. This CDR3 reads CASSEEQIYGYTF. The CDR3 DNA reads as TGTGCCAGCAGTGAAGAACAGATCTATGGCTACACCTTC.

Here the CDR3 reads CATSRVQGRGRGQETQYF. DNA for the CDR3: TGTGCCACCAGCAGAGTTCAGGGTAGGGGGAGGGGACAAGAGACCCAGTACTTC. This chain connects TRBV15 to TRBJ2-5, with a possible D match to TRBD2 (7 bases). Germline assignment: CDR1 LNHNV and CDR2 YYDKDF (reference sequence). CDR3 size: 18 residues. V lost 1 base and J 2 bases, leaving 20 bases between the germline ends.

This clone was counted only a few times. The chain joins TRBV30 to TRBJ2-7, with D possibly being TRBD1 (6 bases). Between the trimmed V and J ends, which lost 1 base and 6 bases, there was a span of 13 bases. CDR1 is GTSNPN, CDR2 SVGIG, per germline (reference sequence). This CDR3 region has 13 residues. DNA of the CDR3: TGTGCCTGGAGTGAACAGGGCCTGGGCGAGCAGTACTTC. It encodes CAWSEQGLGEQYF.

This clone was seen a handful of times. Other DNA sequences from this sample encode an identical CDR3 as well. This sequence joins TRBV30 and TRBJ2-6; unclear D gene. The germline V and J ends were trimmed by 1 base and 1 base, with 5 bases remaining between them. Germline V gives CDR1 GTSNPN, CDR2 SVGIG (reference sequence). CDR3 length: 14 residues. The CDR3, as DNA: TGTGCCTGGAGTGGTTCATCTGGGGCCAACGTCCTGACTTTC. Amino acid sequence: CAWSGSSGANVLTF. The entire variable domain, with the rest obtained from reference TRBV30 and TRBJ2-6, is as follows: SQTIHQWPATLVQPVGSPLSLECTVEGTSNPNLYWYRQAAGRGLQLLFYSVGIGQISSEVPQNLSASRPQDRQFILSSKKLLLSDSGFYLCAWSGSSGANVLTFGAGSRLTVL.

This chain links TRBV4-3 with TRBJ2-5; 8 nucleotides align to TRBD1. This CDR3 region has 15 residues. V dropped 0 bases and J dropped 1; count of bases not matched to a gene: 1. Germline lookup yields CDR1 LGHNA and CDR2 YSLEER. The CDR3 bases are TGCGCCAGCAGCCAAGATGGACAGGGCCAAGAGACCCAGTACTTC. It is translated as CASSQDGQGQETQYF.

This clone was counted between two and nine times. The chain links TRBV29-1 to TRBJ2-7, with D perhaps matching TRBD1 (5 bases). The V gene's germline CDR1 is SQVTM and CDR2 ANQGSEA. V was shortened by 7 bases and J by 2 bases, with 12 bases between the two germline ends. The CDR3 loop spans 12 amino acids. The CDR3 DNA reads TGCAGCGGTTCCGACAGCCCCTACGAGCAGTACTTC. This sequence encodes CSGSDSPYEQYF.